This T cell receptor beta chain was sequenced for a study of blood T cell repertoires in COVID-19. About the study: Acute-phase and convalescent COVID-19 samples originated in the United States, Italy and Spain.

Generated by immunoSEQ multiplex PCR, the TCRdb table keeps only in-frame clones and is missing some. The data hold roughly 39,000 clones, with approximately 96% observed a single time. Germline-derived CDR1 and CDR2 are SGHNT and YYREEE (reference sequence). J was trimmed by 3 bases and V by 0 bases; bases with no gene match: 2. The CDR3 covers 17 residues. V usage is TRBV5-4 and J usage is TRBJ2-2, with TRBD2 matching over 13 bases. This receptor was obtained from a human donor with active COVID-19. The donor label of this sample is uncertain. Source material: peripheral blood. CDR3 DNA: TGTGCCAGCAGCTTGGGGACTAGCGGGAGTGACACCGGGGAGCTGTTTTTT. Translating it yields CASSLGTSGSDTGELFF. Full variable domain (missing parts from reference TRBV5-4 and TRBJ2-2): ETGVTQSPTHLIKTRGQQVTLRCSSQSGHNTVSWYQQALGQGPQFIFQYYREEENGRGNFPPRFSGLQFPNYSSELNVNALELDDSALYLCASSLGTSGSDTGELFFGEGSRLTVL.